Listed below are T cell receptor beta chains from one sample, sequenced in a study of molecular identifiers for immune sequencing clone quantification. MiXCR, applied by TCRdb to the PCR reads, yields one record per CDR3 protein. In the table there are under 650,000 distinct CDR3 sequences, nearly 20% of which are singletons. Input material: naive CD8+ T cells from blood, with Jurkat cell RNA spiked in. The receptors derive from a human donor in good health. Some libraries in this study had Jurkat cell RNA spiked in. CDR3s include the opening cysteine and the closing phenylalanine or tryptophan. Fields, in order: D gene, J gene, V gene, clone size, CDR3 DNA, CDR3 protein. The D gene is left open where the match is weak. Size is omitted from some rows. Given values are once, few, many or a class for expanded clones.

TRBD1 | TRBJ2-7 | TRBV14 | - | TGTGCCAGCAGCCCGCAGGGGGCGGTCGACGAGCAGTACTTC | CASSPQGAVDEQYF
TRBD1 | TRBJ2-2 | TRBV7-2 | - | TGTGCCAGCAGCTTACCACCGGGACAGGGCCCCGGGGAGCTGCTTTTT | CASSLPPGQGPGELLF
- | TRBJ2-2 | TRBV7-6 | many | TGTGCCAGCAGCTTAGAGACAGGCGATATCACCGGGGAGCTGTTTTTT | CASSLETGDITGELFF
- | TRBJ2-7 | TRBV28 | - | TGTGCCAGCGGATCAGGGGCCCAACACGAGCAGTACTTC | CASGSGAQHEQYF
- | TRBJ2-1 | TRBV7-8 | many | TGTGCCAGCAGCTTAGGGAGGGGAGGTGAGCAGTTCTTC | CASSLGRGGEQFF
- | TRBJ1-1 | TRBV12-3/TRBV12-4 | many | TGTGCCAGCAGTCTTGGCGCGCAGCTTGAAGCTTTCTTT | CASSLGAQLEAFF
- | TRBJ2-3 | TRBV4-1 | many | TGCGCCAGCAGCCCCACCCCCGATACGCAGTATTTT | CASSPTPDTQYF
- | TRBJ2-1 | TRBV3-2 | - | TGTGCCAGCAGCCAACTCCGGACTAGCGGGTCGTACAATGAGCAGTTCTTC | CASSQLRTSGSYNEQFF
- | TRBJ2-5 | TRBV4-3 | many | TGCGCCAGCAGCCAAGATTTGGACAGACAAGAGACCCAGTACTTC | CASSQDLDRQETQYF
- | TRBJ2-2 | TRBV6-2/TRBV6-3 | - | TGTGCCAGCACTGGAATGGTTTGGTCCGGGGGCAACACCGGGGAGCTGTTTTTT | CASTGMVWSGGNTGELFF
- | TRBJ2-3 | TRBV28 | many | TGTGCCAGCAGTCCCGGCATCACCCTCACAGATACGCAGTATTTT | CASSPGITLTDTQYF
- | TRBJ1-1 | TRBV6-1 | many | TGTGCCAGCAGTGCTTTTGAGGGTAACACTGAAGCTTTCTTT | CASSAFEGNTEAFF
- | TRBJ1-5 | TRBV2 | few | TGTGCCAGCAGCCACCATAAAGACAGGAGAGGCAATCAGCCCCAGCATTTT | CASSHHKDRRGNQPQHF
- | TRBJ2-7 | TRBV28 | many | TGCGCCAGCGGAACGAGCTCCTACGAGCAGTACTTC | CASGTSSYEQYF
TRBD1 | TRBJ1-5 | TRBV5-1 | - | TGCGCCAGCAGCTCTGGGGAGGGGGCGGGTAGCAATCAGCCCCAGCATTTT | CASSSGEGAGSNQPQHF
- | TRBJ1-5 | TRBV28 | many | TGTGCCAGCAGCGAAGGGTCAGGGTACGATCAGCCCCAGCATTTT | CASSEGSGYDQPQHF
TRBD2 | TRBJ2-7 | TRBV20-1 | - | TGCAGTGCTTTTCGGACTAGCGGGAGGGCCTTGTCCTACGAGCAGTACTTC | CSAFRTSGRALSYEQYF